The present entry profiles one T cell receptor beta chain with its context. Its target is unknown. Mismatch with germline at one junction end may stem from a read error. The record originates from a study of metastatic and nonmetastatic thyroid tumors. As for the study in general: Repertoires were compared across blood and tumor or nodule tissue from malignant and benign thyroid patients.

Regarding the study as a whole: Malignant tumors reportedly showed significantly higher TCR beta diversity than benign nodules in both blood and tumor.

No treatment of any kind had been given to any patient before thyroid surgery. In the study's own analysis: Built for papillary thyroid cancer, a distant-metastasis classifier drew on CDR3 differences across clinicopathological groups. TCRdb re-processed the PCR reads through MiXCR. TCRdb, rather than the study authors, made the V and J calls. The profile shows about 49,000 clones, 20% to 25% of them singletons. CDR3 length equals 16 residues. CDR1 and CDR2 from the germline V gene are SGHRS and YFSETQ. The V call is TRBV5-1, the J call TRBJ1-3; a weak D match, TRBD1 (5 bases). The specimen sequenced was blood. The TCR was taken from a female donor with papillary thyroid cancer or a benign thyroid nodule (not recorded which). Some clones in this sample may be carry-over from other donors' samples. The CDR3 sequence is CASIFAGPDSGNSIYF. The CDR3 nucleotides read TGCGCCAGCATCTTTGCAGGGCCAGACTCTGGAAACTCCATATATTTT.